Listed below are T cell receptor beta chains from one sample, sequenced in a study of prognosis after radiotherapy for stage I lung cancer. Each CDR3 protein is one row after TCRdb ran MiXCR on the multiplex PCR reads. Here the sample spans 11,000 to 15,000 distinct CDR3 sequences, roughly 29% being singletons. The specimen was PBMCs, collected before or after stereotactic body radiation therapy (not recorded which). The receptors derive from a donor over 45 with non-small cell lung cancer. CDR3s include the opening cysteine and the closing phenylalanine or tryptophan. Fields, in order: V gene, J gene, D gene, clone size, CDR3 protein, CDR3 DNA. A D gene is named only where the DNA matches it firmly. Part of the rows lack a size; the others show once, few, many or a class for expanded clones.

TRBV2	TRBJ1-6	.	medium-sized	CASTWGRSPLHF	TGTGCCAGCACGTGGGGCCGGTCACCCCTCCACTTT
TRBV5-1	TRBJ2-2	.	medium-sized	CASSSGVSGAGELFF	TGCGCCAGCAGTTCGGGTGTTTCAGGGGCCGGGGAGCTGTTTTTT
TRBV7-2	TRBJ2-2	TRBD2	once	CVTKEWGRATGELFF	TGTGTCACCAAGGAATGGGGGAGGGCTACCGGGGAGCTGTTTTTT
TRBV12-3/TRBV12-4	TRBJ1-5	.	.	CAGSLGHNQPEHF	TGTGCCGGCAGTTTAGGTCACAATCAGCCCGAGCATTTT
TRBV7-6	TRBJ2-2	.	.	CASSLATGNTGELFF	TGTGCCAGCAGCTTAGCGACAGGGAACACCGGGGAGCTGTTTTTT
TRBV5-5	TRBJ2-6	.	.	CASRTIPQEAGANVLAF	TGTGCCAGCAGAACTATACCCCAGGAGGCTGGGGCCAACGTCCTGGCTTTC
TRBV6-1	TRBJ2-4	.	many	CASRSLVSDIQYF	TGTGCCAGCAGAAGTTTGGTTTCGGACATTCAGTACTTC
TRBV7-8	TRBJ2-3	TRBD1	many	CASNWNRGLDTQYF	TGTGCCAGCAATTGGAACAGGGGGCTCGATACGCAGTATTTT
TRBV6-2/TRBV6-3	TRBJ2-3	.	.	CASSRRSSYTDTQYF	TGTGCCAGCAGCCGTAGGAGCAGTTATACAGATACGCAGTATTTT
TRBV28	TRBJ1-4	.	many	CASSLPHEKLFF	TGTGCCAGCAGTCTCCCTCATGAAAAACTGTTTTTT
TRBV7-9	TRBJ1-1	.	many	CASSSMTVGDTEAFF	TGTGCCAGCAGCTCAATGACAGTAGGAGACACTGAAGCTTTCTTT
TRBV6-1	TRBJ1-1	TRBD1	.	CARSRGTGGVEAFF	TGTGCCAGAAGTCGGGGGACAGGGGGCGTCGAGGCTTTCTTT
TRBV7-8	TRBJ2-7	TRBD2	.	CQQLSAGGSQRTYEQYF	TGCCAGCAGCTTAGCGCGGGGGGGAGCCAGCGTACCTACGAGCAGTACTTC
TRBV5-6	TRBJ2-1	.	many	CASSQPGSYNEQFF	TGTGCCAGCAGCCAGCCAGGGTCCTACAATGAGCAGTTCTTC
TRBV28	TRBJ1-2	.	.	CASSFSREFSYGYTF	TGTGCCAGCAGTTTCTCTAGAGAGTTTAGCTATGGCTACACCTTC
TRBV5-6	TRBJ2-4	.	many	CASSLVGFAKNIQYF	TGTGCCAGCAGCTTGGTAGGTTTTGCCAAAAACATTCAGTACTTC
TRBV11-2	TRBJ1-1	TRBD1	.	CVNSWGQGEAFF	TGTGTCAACAGCTGGGGACAGGGTGAAGCTTTCTTT
TRBV19	TRBJ2-3	.	.	CASSIQRRSTYMQYF	TGTGCCAGTAGTATCCAGCGACGGAGCACATATATGCAGTATTTT
TRBV18	TRBJ1-1	.	many	CASTLGGGQNTEAFF	TGTGCCAGCACACTCGGGGGGGGACAGAACACTGAAGCTTTCTTT
TRBV10-2	TRBJ2-7	.	many	CASDILGGPYYEQYF	TGCGCCAGCGACATCCTGGGGGGACCCTACTACGAGCAGTACTTC
TRBV11-2	TRBJ2-1	.	.	CANSHRDEQFF	TGTGCCAACAGCCACCGCGATGAGCAGTTCTTC
TRBV28	TRBJ1-2	TRBD1	medium-sized	CASSTGGGYGYTF	TGTGCCAGCTCCACAGGGGGCGGCTATGGCTACACCTTC
TRBV4-2	TRBJ1-3	.	many	CASSQDLAGAGNTIYF	TGTGCCAGCAGCCAAGATTTGGCAGGGGCAGGAAACACCATATATTTT
TRBV9	TRBJ2-1	TRBD2	.	CASSDRGGHRDEQFF	TGTGCCAGCAGCGACCGGGGGGGACACCGGGATGAGCAGTTCTTC
TRBV20-1	TRBJ2-3	TRBD2	many	CSARGLAGGTDTQYF	TGCAGTGCTAGAGGCCTAGCGGGAGGCACAGATACGCAGTATTTT
TRBV7-2	TRBJ2-7	TRBD2	.	CASTEVLAVPYEQYF	TGTGCCAGCACCGAAGTACTAGCGGTGCCCTACGAGCAGTACTTC
TRBV6-8	TRBJ2-7	TRBD2	.	CASSYPPSGAHEQYF	TGTGCCAGCAGTTACCCCCCTAGCGGGGCACACGAGCAGTACTTC
TRBV5-5	TRBJ2-3	TRBD2	many	CASSFRLAGGVGTDTQYF	TGTGCCAGCAGCTTTAGGTTAGCGGGAGGGGTCGGCACAGATACGCAGTATTTT
TRBV7-6	TRBJ2-2	.	many	CATQKGVNSPANTGELFF	TGTGCCACACAAAAGGGGGTAAACAGCCCTGCGAACACCGGGGAGCTGTTTTTT
TRBV18	TRBJ2-2	.	many	CASSYAAGELFF	TGTGCCAGCTCCTATGCGGCCGGGGAGCTGTTTTTT
TRBV7-8	TRBJ1-2	TRBD1	many	CASSSRTGGASGYTF	TGTGCCAGCAGCTCGAGGACAGGGGGCGCATCTGGCTACACCTTC
TRBV20-1	TRBJ2-7	.	many	CSAETDSYEQYF	TGCAGTGCGGAGACCGACTCCTACGAGCAGTACTTC
TRBV7-2	TRBJ1-5	.	many	CASSPTGFPNQPQHF	TGTGCCAGCAGCCCAACAGGGTTCCCCAATCAGCCCCAGCATTTT
TRBV6-1	TRBJ1-6	.	medium-sized	CASSVLNPASPLHF	TGTGCCAGCAGTGTACTGAACCCAGCTTCACCCCTCCACTTT
TRBV5-1	TRBJ2-3	TRBD2	many	CASSLTSGTDTQYF	TGCGCCAGCAGCTTGACTAGCGGCACAGATACGCAGTATTTT
TRBV12-3/TRBV12-4	TRBJ1-5	.	.	CASSQRTGRDRPQHF	TGTGCCAGCAGTCAGAGGACTGGACGGGATCGCCCCCAGCATTTT
TRBV3-1	TRBJ1-2	.	many	CASSLRDTPIIYGYTF	TGTGCCAGCAGCCTCCGGGACACCCCAATCATCTATGGCTACACCTTC
TRBV7-9	TRBJ2-7	.	many	CASSPRGSISLRSSYEQYF	TGTGCCAGCAGCCCACGGGGGAGTATTTCCCTCAGGAGCTCCTACGAGCAGTACTTC
TRBV10-2	TRBJ1-6	.	.	CASSACISPLHF	TGCGCCAGCAGTGCCTGTATTTCACCCCTCCACTTT
TRBV7-9	TRBJ1-6	.	many	CASSRVGYNSPLHF	TGTGCCAGCAGCCGTGTGGGGTATAATTCACCCCTCCACTTT
TRBV3-1	TRBJ1-2	.	many	CASSPQGGYGYTF	TGTGCCAGCAGTCCACAGGGAGGGTATGGCTACACCTTC
TRBV6-1	TRBJ2-7	.	once	CASSDGVEEQYF	TGTGCCAGTAGTGACGGTGTGGAAGAGCAGTACTTC
TRBV12-3/TRBV12-4	TRBJ1-5	TRBD1	.	CASSYPKGQGVFSQHF	TGTGCCAGCAGTTATCCTAAGGGACAGGGCGTATTCAGCCAGCATTTT
TRBV2	TRBJ2-1	.	medium-sized	CASSEVDEQFF	TGTGCCAGCAGTGAAGTTGACGAGCAGTTCTTC
TRBV6-1	TRBJ2-5	TRBD1	medium-sized	CASSPGTGKPTQYF	TGTGCCAGCAGTCCCGGGACAGGGAAGCCGACCCAGTACTTC
TRBV12-3/TRBV12-4	TRBJ1-1	.	many	CASTLLTGLNTEAFF	TGTGCCAGCACCCTCCTGACAGGATTGAACACTGAAGCTTTCTTT
TRBV27	TRBJ1-1	.	many	CASRRTVMNTEAFF	TGTGCCAGCAGGCGGACAGTGATGAACACTGAAGCTTTCTTT
TRBV18	TRBJ1-4	.	many	CASSPGITEKLFF	TGTGCCAGCTCACCAGGGATTACTGAAAAACTGTTTTTT
TRBV4-2	TRBJ2-7	.	few	CAGSQSQGTYEQYF	TGTGCCGGCAGCCAATCACAGGGTACCTACGAGCAGTACTTC
TRBV10-2	TRBJ2-1	TRBD2	many	CASRFGTSGANSYNEQFF	TGCGCCAGCAGGTTCGGGACTAGCGGGGCCAACTCCTACAATGAGCAGTTCTTC
TRBV4-2	TRBJ2-5	.	many	CASRRTVGGQGTQYF	TGTGCCAGCAGACGCACGGTAGGCGGCCAGGGGACCCAGTACTTC
TRBV7-9	TRBJ1-2	TRBD1	many	CASSLGQGALGYTF	TGTGCCAGCAGCTTAGGCCAGGGGGCGCTTGGCTACACCTTC
TRBV9	TRBJ1-5	.	many	CASSLTGMGQPQHF	TGTGCCAGCAGCCTTACAGGGATGGGCCAGCCCCAGCATTTT
TRBV6-1	TRBJ1-2	TRBD1	medium-sized	CAIEKKWGTGGLNYGYTF	TGTGCCATCGAAAAAAAATGGGGGACAGGGGGCCTTAACTATGGCTACACCTTC